The rows below give T cell receptor beta chains drawn from one sample of a study of cytomegalovirus exposure and HLA in healthy donors. Clones were sequenced by immunoSEQ multiplex PCR, and TCRdb holds only the in-frame ones, with some missing. The sample consists of 75,000 to 90,000 clones, more than 60% of them appearing once. The sample was PBMCs. These receptors were collected from a male donor in good health and CMV-seropositive. Each CDR3 is given with its conserved first and last residue. The D gene is left open where the match is weak. Size tells how often a clone was seen (once, few, many) or the class of an expanded clone, and some rows leave it out.

j_call	d_call	v_call	clone_size	cdr3_aa	cdr3_nt
TRBJ1-1	-	TRBV19	few	CASSPQNTEAFF	TGTGCCAGTAGCCCACAGAACACTGAAGCTTTCTTT
TRBJ1-1	-	TRBV6-5	-	CASSWSGGRMNTEAFF	TGTGCCAGCAGTTGGTCGGGAGGGAGAATGAACACTGAAGCTTTCTTT
TRBJ2-7	-	TRBV6-6	-	CASSYSESREQYF	TGTGCCAGCAGTTACTCCGAGTCTCGTGAGCAGTACTTC
TRBJ2-5	-	TRBV29-1	-	CSVGKGGRVGLHEGTQYF	TGCAGCGTTGGGAAGGGGGGGAGGGTGGGTCTTCATGAGGGGACCCAGTACTTC
TRBJ2-1	-	TRBV5-1	-	CASSVDRDKDSEQFF	TGCGCCAGCAGCGTGGACCGGGACAAAGACAGTGAGCAGTTCTTC
TRBJ1-6	TRBD1	TRBV25-1	-	CASSESLGTVNSPLHF	TGTGCCAGCAGTGAATCCTTGGGGACAGTTAATTCACCCCTCCACTTT
TRBJ1-5	-	TRBV5-6	-	CASSRYNQPQHF	TGTGCCAGCAGCCGTTACAATCAGCCCCAGCATTTT
TRBJ1-6	-	TRBV7-6	once	CASSQDRYNSPLHF	TGTGCCAGCAGCCAGGACAGATATAATTCACCCCTCCACTTT
TRBJ2-2	-	TRBV5-1	-	CASSLLATNTGELFF	TGCGCCAGCAGCTTATTGGCCACGAACACCGGGGAGCTGTTTTTT
TRBJ1-2	TRBD1	TRBV6-6	-	CASSEIDRGQGYTF	TGTGCCAGCAGCGAAATCGACAGGGGGCAGGGCTACACCTTC
TRBJ2-2	TRBD2	TRBV27	-	CASRGGNYGELFF	TGTGCCAGCAGGGGAGGGAATTACGGGGAGCTGTTTTTT
TRBJ2-2	-	TRBV5-1	-	CASRQGGTSYTGELFF	TGCGCCAGCAGACAGGGGGGGACATCGTACACCGGGGAGCTGTTTTTT
TRBJ2-3	-	TRBV18	-	CASSLGTPQDTQYF	TGTGCCAGCTCCCTAGGGACTCCGCAAGATACGCAGTATTTT
TRBJ2-7	TRBD1	TRBV19	-	CASSIGTDRDEQYF	TGTGCCAGTAGTATCGGGACCGACAGGGACGAGCAGTACTTC
TRBJ2-1	-	TRBV2	-	CASRRTDDYNEQFF	TGTGCCAGCAGGAGGACAGACGACTACAATGAGCAGTTCTTC
TRBJ2-5	-	TRBV4-3	-	CASSQMTGEGTQYF	TGCGCCAGCAGCCAAATGACAGGAGAAGGGACCCAGTACTTC
TRBJ2-5	TRBD1	TRBV9	-	CASSTRDRVYETQYF	TGTGCCAGCAGCACCCGGGACAGGGTATACGAGACCCAGTACTTC
TRBJ2-6	-	TRBV5-4	-	CASSSRAGVGANVLTF	TGTGCCAGCAGCTCCAGAGCAGGGGTCGGGGCCAACGTCCTGACTTTC
TRBJ1-5	-	TRBV9	few	CASSPSGDPSNQPQHF	TGTGCCAGCAGCCCCTCGGGGGACCCAAGCAATCAGCCCCAGCATTTT
TRBJ1-5	-	TRBV6-6	-	CASRMGRERDQPQHF	TGTGCCAGCAGGATGGGCAGGGAACGGGATCAGCCCCAGCATTTT
TRBJ1-3	-	TRBV7-8	-	CASSRGWLSGNTIYF	TGTGCCAGCAGCCGGGGGTGGTTATCGGGAAACACCATATATTTT
TRBJ2-7	TRBD1	TRBV7-3	-	CASSERTGNEQYF	TGTGCCAGCAGCGAAAGGACAGGGAACGAGCAGTACTTC
TRBJ1-1	-	TRBV28	-	CASTPIEGLNTEAFF	TGTGCCAGCACCCCAATAGAGGGTCTGAACACTGAAGCTTTCTTT
TRBJ2-7	-	TRBV18	-	CASSPLGDKGEQYF	TGTGCCAGCTCACCACTAGGGGACAAAGGCGAGCAGTACTTC
TRBJ2-1	TRBD2	TRBV4-1	-	CASRSGTSGTNEQFF	TGCGCCAGCAGATCCGGGACTAGCGGGACCAATGAGCAGTTCTTC
TRBJ2-2	-	TRBV27	-	CASGRGGGTGELFF	TGTGCCAGCGGTCGGGGAGGGGGAACCGGGGAGCTGTTTTTT
TRBJ1-5	-	TRBV18	few	CASSPGRRNQPQHF	TGTGCCAGCTCACCCGGCAGGCGCAATCAGCCCCAGCATTTT
TRBJ2-4	-	TRBV28	-	CASGRNIQYF	TGTGCCAGCGGCAGAAACATTCAGTACTTC
TRBJ1-1	-	TRBV30	-	CAWSRSMSTEAFF	TGTGCCTGGAGCCGGTCAATGAGCACTGAAGCTTTCTTT
TRBJ2-1	TRBD2	TRBV7-9	few	CASSLGIAGGPLDEQFF	TGTGCCAGCAGCTTAGGCATTGCGGGAGGGCCTCTTGATGAGCAGTTCTTC
TRBJ1-1	-	TRBV11-3	-	CASSARTGNTEAFF	TGTGCCAGCAGCGCGCGGACTGGGAACACTGAAGCTTTCTTT
TRBJ2-7	TRBD2	TRBV10-3	-	CAIRGGLAGLAYEQYF	TGTGCCATCAGGGGGGGACTAGCGGGGCTCGCCTACGAGCAGTACTTC
TRBJ2-7	TRBD1	TRBV19	few	CASSMDRGPSYEQYF	TGTGCCAGTAGTATGGACAGGGGACCCTCCTACGAGCAGTACTTC
TRBJ1-1	TRBD1	TRBV19	-	CASSSIPGQTSTEAFF	TGTGCCAGTAGTTCGATCCCGGGACAGACGAGCACTGAAGCTTTCTTT
TRBJ1-4	-	TRBV27	once	CASSLLQYNEKLFF	TGTGCCAGCAGTTTACTACAGTATAATGAAAAACTGTTTTTT
TRBJ1-2	-	TRBV4-3	medium-sized	CASSQRASWSYGYTF	TGCGCCAGCAGCCAGAGGGCTTCGTGGTCATATGGCTACACCTTC
TRBJ2-1	TRBD2	TRBV5-1	-	CASSGTSGIYNEQFF	TGCGCCAGCAGCGGGACTAGCGGGATTTACAATGAGCAGTTCTTC
TRBJ2-1	-	TRBV29-1	-	CSVVGLAASNEQFF	TGCAGCGTAGTAGGATTGGCGGCTTCCAATGAGCAGTTCTTC
TRBJ2-5	-	TRBV4-1	-	CASSQDSQETQYF	TGCGCCAGCAGCCAAGATTCTCAAGAGACCCAGTACTTC
TRBJ1-4	-	TRBV7-6	-	CASSLAWAPQGRDEKLFF	TGTGCCAGCAGCTTAGCGTGGGCTCCGCAGGGGCGGGATGAAAAACTGTTTTTT
TRBJ1-5	TRBD1	TRBV5-4	-	CASSQGTGRSQPQHF	TGTGCCAGCAGCCAAGGGACAGGGAGGAGTCAGCCCCAGCATTTT
TRBJ1-5	-	TRBV2	-	CASRGTAGAGNQPQHF	TGTGCCAGCAGGGGTACCGCGGGGGCCGGCAATCAGCCCCAGCATTTT
TRBJ2-7	-	TRBV11-2	-	CASSSRQFSYEQYF	TGTGCCAGCAGCTCCCGACAGTTCTCCTACGAGCAGTACTTC
TRBJ1-6	TRBD1	TRBV28	few	CASSTTGQGASPLHF	TGTGCCAGCAGTACCACGGGACAGGGGGCTTCACCCCTCCACTTT
TRBJ2-7	-	TRBV21-1	-	CASSKRTSGTTYEQYF	TGTGCCAGCAGCAAACGGACTAGCGGGACTACCTACGAGCAGTACTTC